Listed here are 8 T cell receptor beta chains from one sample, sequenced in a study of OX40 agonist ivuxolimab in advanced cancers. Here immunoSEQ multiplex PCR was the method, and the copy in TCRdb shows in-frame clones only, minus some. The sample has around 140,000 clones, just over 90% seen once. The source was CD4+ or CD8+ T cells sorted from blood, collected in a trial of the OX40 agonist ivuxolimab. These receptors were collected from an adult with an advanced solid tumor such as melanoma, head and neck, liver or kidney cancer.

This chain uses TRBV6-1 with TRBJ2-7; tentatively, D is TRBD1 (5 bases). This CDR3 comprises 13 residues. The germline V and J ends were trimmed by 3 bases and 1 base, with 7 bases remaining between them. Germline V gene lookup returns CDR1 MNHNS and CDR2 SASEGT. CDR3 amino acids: CASSDRVSYEQYF. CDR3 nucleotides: TGTGCCAGCAGTGACAGGGTTTCCTACGAGCAGTACTTC.

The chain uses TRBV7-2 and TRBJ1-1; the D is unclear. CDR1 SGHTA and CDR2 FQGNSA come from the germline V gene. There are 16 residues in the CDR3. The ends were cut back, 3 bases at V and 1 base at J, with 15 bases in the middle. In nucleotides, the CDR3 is TGTGCCAGCAGCTTGATGAGCGGTTACTCGAACACTGAAGCTTTCTTT. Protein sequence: CASSLMSGYSNTEAFF.

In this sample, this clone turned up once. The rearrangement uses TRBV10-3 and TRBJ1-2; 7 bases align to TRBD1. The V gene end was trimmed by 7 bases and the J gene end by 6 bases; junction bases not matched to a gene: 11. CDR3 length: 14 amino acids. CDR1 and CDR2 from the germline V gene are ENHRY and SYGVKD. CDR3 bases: TGTGCCATCAATCCTCGACAGGGTCTGGATGGCTACACCTTC. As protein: CAINPRQGLDGYTF.

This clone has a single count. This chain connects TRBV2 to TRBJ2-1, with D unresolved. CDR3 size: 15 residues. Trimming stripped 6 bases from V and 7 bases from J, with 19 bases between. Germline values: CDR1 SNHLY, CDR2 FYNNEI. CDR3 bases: TGTGCCAGCAGCTCGACCAGTGGACGCTTTAATGAGCAGTTCTTC. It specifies CASSSTSGRFNEQFF.

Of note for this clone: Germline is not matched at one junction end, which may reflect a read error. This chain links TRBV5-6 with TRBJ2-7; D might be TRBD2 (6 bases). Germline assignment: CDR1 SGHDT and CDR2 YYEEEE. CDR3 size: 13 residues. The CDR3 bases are TGTGCCAGCAGTTTGGGGGGTTGGGGAGAGCAGTACTTC. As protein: CASSLGGWGEQYF.

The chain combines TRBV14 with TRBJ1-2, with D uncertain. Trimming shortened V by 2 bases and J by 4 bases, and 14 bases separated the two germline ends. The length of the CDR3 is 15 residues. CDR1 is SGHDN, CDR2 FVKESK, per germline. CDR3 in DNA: TGTGCCAGCAGCCAACGAGGAGGGTGGGCCTATGGCTACACCTTC. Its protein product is CASSQRGGWAYGYTF.

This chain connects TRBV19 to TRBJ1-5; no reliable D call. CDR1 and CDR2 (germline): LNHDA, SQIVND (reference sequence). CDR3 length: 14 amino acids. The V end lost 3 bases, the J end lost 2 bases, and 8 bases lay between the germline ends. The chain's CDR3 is CASSIKVGNQPQHF. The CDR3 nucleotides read TGTGCCAGTAGTATTAAGGTGGGCAATCAGCCCCAGCATTTT.

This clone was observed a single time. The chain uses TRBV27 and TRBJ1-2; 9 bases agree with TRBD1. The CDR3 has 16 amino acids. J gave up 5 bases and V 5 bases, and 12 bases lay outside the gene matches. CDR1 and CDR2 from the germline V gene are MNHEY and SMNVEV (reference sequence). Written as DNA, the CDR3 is TGTGCCAGCAGTCCGAACCCGGGACAGGGCATTTATGGCTACACCTTC. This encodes CASSPNPGQGIYGYTF.